The source of this T cell receptor beta chain is a study of cytomegalovirus exposure and HLA in healthy donors. 13 Jbeta primers and 60 Vbeta primers were used for the PCR. Measured with immunoSEQ multiplex PCR; TCRdb has only the in-frame clones, and not every one. There are about 220,000 clones in the sample; 76% occur only once, and approximately 0.6% lies in the top ten. This TCR was recovered from a man aged 18-30 years in good health and CMV-seronegative. The sequenced sample consisted of PBMCs.

CDR3 bases: TGTGCCAGTAGCCCTAGACAGGGTGAGAATGAGCAGTTCTTC. Residues: CASSPRQGENEQFF. This chain links TRBV19 with TRBJ2-1; 7 nucleotides line up with TRBD1. V was clipped by 6 bases and J by 7 bases; unmatched bases: 9. Looked up from germline, CDR1 is LNHDA and CDR2 is SQIVND (reference sequence). The CDR3 has 14 amino acids. Together with reference TRBV19 and TRBJ2-1, the CDR3 gives the full variable domain: DGGITQSPKYLFRKEGQNVTLSCEQNLNHDAMYWYRQDPGQGLRLIYYSQIVNDFQKGDIAEGYSVSREKKESFPLTVTSAQKNPTAFYLCASSPRQGENEQFFGPGTRLTVL.